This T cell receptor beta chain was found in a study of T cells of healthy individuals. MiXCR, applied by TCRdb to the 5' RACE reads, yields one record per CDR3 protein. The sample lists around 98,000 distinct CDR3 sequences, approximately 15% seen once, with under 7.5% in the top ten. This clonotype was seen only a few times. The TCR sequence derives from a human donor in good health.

The CDR3 spells CASSEARASPLHF. CDR3 DNA: TGTGCCAGCAGTGAAGCCCGGGCCTCACCCCTCCACTTT. The J gene is TRBJ1-6, the V gene TRBV6-1, with D unresolved. CDR3 length: 13 amino acids. V was trimmed by 0 bases and J by 10 bases, leaving 7 bases between them. Looked up from germline, CDR1 is MNHNS and CDR2 is SASEGT.